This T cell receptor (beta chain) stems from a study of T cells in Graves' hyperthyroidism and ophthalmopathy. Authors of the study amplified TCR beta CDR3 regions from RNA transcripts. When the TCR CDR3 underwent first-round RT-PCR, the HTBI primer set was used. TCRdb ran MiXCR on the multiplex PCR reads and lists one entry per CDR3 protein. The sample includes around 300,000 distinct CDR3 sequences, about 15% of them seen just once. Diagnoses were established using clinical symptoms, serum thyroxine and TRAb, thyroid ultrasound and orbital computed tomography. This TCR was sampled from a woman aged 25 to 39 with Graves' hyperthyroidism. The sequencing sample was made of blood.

CDR3 sequence (DNA): TGCGCCAGCAGCTTGGGCAGGGAGTTTTTCTTC. Encoded protein: CASSLGREFFF. This chain links TRBV5-1 with TRBJ2-1; either TRBD1 or TRBD2 may fit D (5 bases each). This CDR3 comprises 11 residues. Trimming stripped 0 bases from V and 16 bases from J, with 11 bases between. Germline lookup yields CDR1 SGHRS and CDR2 YFSETQ.